Presented here are 9 T cell receptor beta chains from one specimen sequenced in a study of human T cells and chemical hapten exposure. This sample's time point: patch test 1, 2 weeks after DPC sensitization. Treatment indicated: therapeutic diphenylcyclopropenone sensitization with weekly scalp DPC. TCRdb re-called the RACE reads with MiXCR, one entry per CDR3 protein. The table has 150,000 to 200,000 distinct CDR3 sequences, about 15% seen once. This sample comprised whole blood, obtained in connection with sensitization to the hapten diphenylcyclopropenone (DPC). These receptors originate from a woman in her thirties with alopecia areata. Some clones in this sample may be carry-over from other donors' samples.

The V gene is TRBV20-1, the J gene TRBJ1-5; 7 bases are a match to TRBD1. Trimming removed 6 bases from V and 2 bases from J; junction bases left unmatched: 1. CDR3 length: 12 residues. Per the germline V gene, CDR1 is DFQATT and CDR2 is SNEGSKA (reference sequence). The CDR3 spells CSAGQGNQPQHF. In DNA form, the CDR3 reads TGCAGTGCAGGACAGGGCAATCAGCCCCAGCATTTT.

CDR3 sequence reads: CASSRRQGTGNTIYF. In DNA form, the CDR3 reads TGTGCCAGCAGCCGAAGACAGGGGACTGGAAACACCATATATTTT. The chain links TRBV7-2 to TRBJ1-3; TRBD1 matches at 8 bases. From germline, CDR1 is SGHTA and CDR2 FQGNSA. The CDR3 length is 15 residues. The V gene end was trimmed by 5 bases and the J gene end by 2 bases; junction bases not matched to a gene: 5.

This clonotype was detected only a few times. The chain has TRBV5-1 and TRBJ2-6; D uncertain. Trimming left V 4 bases short and J 0 bases short, with 11 bases between. From germline, CDR1 is SGHRS and CDR2 YFSETQ. CDR3 length: 16 amino acids. The CDR3, as DNA: TGCGCCAGCAGCAGGTCTGCCTCCTCTGGGGCCAACGTCCTGACTTTC. It encodes CASSRSASSGANVLTF. The complete variable domain, with remaining parts taken from reference TRBV5-1 and TRBJ2-6, reads KAGVTQTPRYLIKTRGQQVTLSCSPISGHRSVSWYQQTPGQGLQFLFEYFSETQRNKGNFPGRFSGRQFSNSRSEMNVSTLELGDSALYLCASSRSASSGANVLTFGAGSRLTVL.

There are a few counts of this clonotype. The chain is built from TRBV2 and TRBJ1-2; the match to TRBD1 covers 7 bases. CDR1 is SNHLY, CDR2 FYNNEI, per germline. Trimming at V came to 7 bases and at J to 0 bases, leaving 8 bases not matched to a gene. CDR3 length: 15 amino acids. The CDR3 DNA reads TGTGCCAGCACCAGCTCCGGACAGGCTAACTATGGCTACACCTTC. The encoded protein is CASTSSGQANYGYTF. Filled out from reference TRBV2 and TRBJ1-2, the complete variable domain reads EPEVTQTPSHQVTQMGQEVILRCVPISNHLYFYWYRQILGQKVEFLVSFYNNEISEKSEIFDDQFSVERPDGSNFTLKIRSTKLEDSAMYFCASTSSGQANYGYTFGSGTRLTVV.

This clonotype has just a few counts. The genes are TRBV27 and TRBJ2-2; D unclear. This CDR3 region has 12 residues. Germline CDR1 reads MNHEY; CDR2 reads SMNVEV (reference sequence). V lost 3 bases and J lost 7, with 6 bases in between. CDR3 residues: CASSFTVGELFF. The CDR3 DNA follows: TGTGCCAGCAGTTTTACGGTCGGGGAGCTGTTTTTT.

The CDR3 loop is CASSLALPTSGSFEQYF. The CDR3 region has the DNA TGTGCCAGCAGCTTAGCGTTGCCGACTAGCGGGAGTTTCGAGCAGTACTTC. The rearrangement uses TRBV7-8 and TRBJ2-7; TRBD2 aligns across 12 bases. CDR3 length: 17 residues. Germline loops: CDR1 SGHVS, CDR2 FQNEAQ. V shed 0 bases and J 6 bases; nucleotides not matched to a gene: 9.

In its sample, this clonotype was seen many times. The chain joins TRBV7-2 to TRBJ2-7; 7 positions agree with TRBD2. In germline, CDR1 is SGHTA, CDR2 FQGNSA. The trim removed 2 bases at V and 9 bases at J, leaving 10 bases unmatched. The CDR3 covers 14 residues. In nucleotides, the CDR3 is TGTGCCAGCAGCTTAAGCGGGACTACTTCTTCGCAGTACTTC. Translating it yields CASSLSGTTSSQYF.

The chain is built from TRBV5-1 and TRBJ2-4; possible D gene TRBD2, 6 bases. The V end was cut by 2 bases, the J end by 4 bases, with 16 bases between. This CDR3 region has 16 residues. Germline CDR1 SGHRS, CDR2 YFSETQ. The CDR3: CASSLRRDGLKNIQYF. DNA for the CDR3: TGCGCCAGCAGCTTAAGGCGGGACGGGCTGAAAAACATTCAGTACTTC.

This clonotype was observed a few times. This sequence joins TRBV5-4 and TRBJ2-3; a possible D gene is TRBD2 (5 bases). The V end was cut by 2 bases, the J end by 4 bases, with 8 bases between. CDR3 size: 13 residues. Per the germline V gene, CDR1 is SGHNT and CDR2 is YYREEE (reference sequence). The CDR3 is CASSFRGSDTQYF. The CDR3 DNA is TGTGCCAGCAGCTTCAGAGGGTCAGATACGCAGTATTTT.